The 19 T cell receptor beta chains below all came from one sample that was sequenced in a study of siplizumab effects on memory and regulatory T cells. Assay: immunoSEQ multiplex PCR; the TCRdb copy retains only in-frame clones and omits some. The sample yields more than 85,000 clones, 92% seen once. Material: Tregs sorted from blood. Receptor source: a human donor in good health.

The V gene is TRBV9, the J gene TRBJ1-3; 12 positions match TRBD1. Germline V gene data show CDR1 as SGDLS and CDR2 as YYNGEE. This CDR3 spans 16 amino acids. V shed 4 bases, J shed 2 bases, and the junction held 4 bases outside the gene matches. The CDR3, as DNA: TGTGCCAGCAGCCCGGGACAGGGGGCACCTGGAAACACCATATATTTT. It is translated as CASSPGQGAPGNTIYF.

V usage is TRBV5-1 and J usage is TRBJ2-7, with D tentatively TRBD1 or TRBD2 (6 bases each). There are 14 residues in the CDR3. V lost 4 bases and J 2 bases, leaving 13 bases between the germline ends. Per the germline V gene, CDR1 is SGHRS and CDR2 is YFSETQ. CDR3 sequence reads: CASSPRGRTYEQYF. The CDR3 DNA sequence: TGCGCCAGCAGCCCCCGGGGGCGCACCTACGAGCAGTACTTC.

The chain has TRBV29-1 and TRBJ1-2, with TRBD1 matching over 7 bases. Germline CDR1 SQVTM, CDR2 ANQGSEA. This CDR3 is built from 13 residues. V lost 3 bases to trimming and J lost 3 bases; unmatched junction nucleotides: 4. CDR3 residues: CSVDGDSDYGYTF. Written as DNA, the CDR3 is TGCAGCGTTGATGGGGACAGTGACTATGGCTACACCTTC.

The chain recombines TRBV27 with TRBJ1-6; unclear D gene. The CDR3 spans 15 residues. V was shortened by 5 bases and J by 5 bases, with 13 bases between the two germline ends. The germline V gene has CDR1 MNHEY and CDR2 SMNVEV (reference sequence). The DNA of the CDR3 is TGTGCCAGCAGTAGGGCGTATAGCGATAATTCACCCCTCCACTTT. This translates into CASSRAYSDNSPLHF.

This chain links TRBV5-3 with TRBJ2-1; either TRBD1 or TRBD2 may fit D (5 bases each). TRBV5-3 is designated an ORF whose function remains uncertain. V lost 8 bases and J 9 bases, leaving 18 bases between the germline ends. This CDR3 contains 13 residues. CDR3 DNA sequence: TGTGCCAGCAGCCCGGGACCTCAGATTGAGCAGTTCTTC. Residues: CASSPGPQIEQFF.

The chain couples TRBV19 to TRBJ2-6, with unresolved D. The length of the CDR3 is 15 residues. V was pared by 5 bases and J by 0 bases, with 8 bases between. The germline V gene encodes CDR1 LNHDA and CDR2 SQIVND (reference sequence). The CDR3 loop is CASSFGFSGANVLTF. The CDR3 DNA reads as TGTGCCAGTAGTTTCGGGTTCTCTGGGGCCAACGTCCTGACTTTC.

V usage is TRBV5-1 and J usage is TRBJ1-4; TRBD1 matches at 9 bases. V trimming: 1 base; J trimming: 6 bases; junction bases outside the gene matches: 4. Germline values: CDR1 SGHRS, CDR2 YFSETQ. This CDR3 region has 15 residues. The CDR3 loop reads CASSLTGGADEKLFF. CDR3 nucleotides: TGCGCCAGCAGCTTGACAGGGGGCGCGGATGAAAAACTGTTTTTT. Full variable domain (missing parts from reference TRBV5-1 and TRBJ1-4): KAGVTQTPRYLIKTRGQQVTLSCSPISGHRSVSWYQQTPGQGLQFLFEYFSETQRNKGNFPGRFSGRQFSNSRSEMNVSTLELGDSALYLCASSLTGGADEKLFFGSGTQLSVL.

The V call is TRBV19, the J call TRBJ1-5; tentative D call: TRBD1 (5 bases). This CDR3 is 11 amino acids long. Trimming took 7 bases from V and 11 from J, leaving 12 bases between them. CDR1 LNHDA and CDR2 SQIVND come from the germline V gene (reference sequence). This CDR3 reads CASTIGGAQHF. For the CDR3, the DNA is TGTGCCAGTACTATTGGGGGAGCCCAGCATTTT.

This clone turned up a few times. The chain carries TRBV7-9 and TRBJ1-2; no clear D gene. The CDR3 is made up of 13 amino acids. Trimming took 4 bases from V and 5 from J, leaving 11 bases between them. CDR1 and CDR2 (germline): SEHNR, FQNEAQ (reference sequence). CDR3 DNA sequence: TGTGCCAGCAGCTCCGGGAGTGAATATGGCTACACCTTC. Amino acids: CASSSGSEYGYTF.

The chain carries TRBV19 and TRBJ2-1, with 11 bases matching TRBD2. With V trimmed by 1 base and J by 6 bases, 5 bases remained unmatched. The CDR3 runs to 16 residues. Looked up from germline, CDR1 is LNHDA and CDR2 is SQIVND (reference sequence). The CDR3 DNA reads as TGTGCCAGTAGTATAGGTAGCGGGAGGGCCGCCAATGAGCAGTTCTTC. It encodes CASSIGSGRAANEQFF.

J is TRBJ2-1 and V is TRBV5-1; 7 positions match TRBD1. J gave up 4 bases and V 2 bases, and 3 bases lay outside the gene matches. The CDR3 extends over 14 amino acids. Germline V gene sequence: CDR1 SGHRS, CDR2 YFSETQ. The CDR3 DNA is TGCGCCAGCAGCTTACGACAGGGATACAATGAGCAGTTCTTC. This translates into CASSLRQGYNEQFF.

The chain couples TRBV19 to TRBJ2-7; no reliable D call. V was shortened by 5 bases and J by 2 bases, with 7 bases between the two germline ends. The germline V gene encodes CDR1 LNHDA and CDR2 SQIVND (reference sequence). The CDR3 is made up of 12 amino acids. The CDR3 bases are TGTGCCAGTAGTCAAATACCCTACGAGCAGTACTTC. It encodes CASSQIPYEQYF.

The J gene is TRBJ2-2, the V gene TRBV15; TRBD1 agrees at 8 bases. Trimming took 0 bases from V and 8 from J; bases not matched to a gene: 17. There are 19 residues in the CDR3. Germline V CDR1 and CDR2: LNHNV, YYDKDF (reference sequence). CDR3 DNA sequence: TGTGCCACCAGCAGAGATTATCGGACAGGGTCATTTGTGTTAGGGGAGCTGTTTTTT. It codes for CATSRDYRTGSFVLGELFF.

The chain has TRBV6-1 and TRBJ2-2; 7 bases fit TRBD2. The CDR3 loop spans 15 amino acids. The trim removed 11 bases at V and 2 bases at J, leaving 11 bases unmatched. Per germline, CDR1 MNHNS and CDR2 SASEGT. The CDR3 bases are TGTGCCGGGCGGAGGGCGGGGGTCAACACCGGGGAGCTGTTTTTT. It codes for CAGRRAGVNTGELFF.

The rearrangement joins TRBV10-3 to TRBJ2-1; possible D gene TRBD1, 6 bases. The CDR3 runs 12 residues. CDR1 ENHRY and CDR2 SYGVKD come from the germline V gene. Between the trimmed V and J ends, which lost 5 bases and 9 bases, there was a span of 11 bases. The CDR3 DNA sequence: TGTGCCATCAGTCAAACAGGGTTTGAGCAGTTCTTC. It specifies CAISQTGFEQFF.

The CDR3 sequence: CASSSGGTSTDTQYF. The CDR3 region has the DNA TGTGCCAGCAGTTCAGGGGGTACTAGCACAGATACGCAGTATTTT. This sequence joins TRBV25-1 and TRBJ2-3, with 7 bases identical to TRBD1. This CDR3 is 15 amino acids long. The germline gives CDR1 MGHDK, CDR2 SYGVNS. V shed 5 bases and J 0 bases; nucleotides not matched to a gene: 5.

A remark on this clone: An end of the junction differs from the germline gene, which may be a read error. The chain is built from TRBV7-9 and TRBJ1-1; 9 bases match TRBD1. Germline loops: CDR1 SEHNR, CDR2 FQNEAQ (reference sequence). The CDR3 runs to 15 residues. In DNA form, the CDR3 reads TGTGCCAGCAGCTTAGCCGGGACAGGGAACGCTGAAGCTTTCTTT. It codes for CASSLAGTGNAEAFF.

The rearrangement joins TRBV19 to TRBJ2-7; D is unclear. V was cut by 1 base and J by 0 bases, with 10 bases left in between. Germline V CDR1 and CDR2: LNHDA, SQIVND (reference sequence). The CDR3 runs 15 residues. CDR3 residues: CASSIGASSSYEQYF. The CDR3 DNA sequence: TGTGCCAGTAGTATAGGGGCCAGTAGCTCCTACGAGCAGTACTTC.

The CDR3 loop reads CASSYITDTQYF. CDR3 in DNA: TGTGCCAGCAGTTACATCACAGATACGCAGTATTTT. This sequence joins TRBV6-6 and TRBJ2-3; D not certain. The CDR3 runs 12 residues. Germline V gene lookup returns CDR1 MNHNY and CDR2 SVGAGI (reference sequence). Trimming stripped 2 bases from V and 2 bases from J, with 2 bases between.